These 15 T cell receptor beta chains were all obtained from the same sample, sequenced in a study of response to subunit inactivated influenza vaccine. TCRdb independently ran MiXCR on the RT-PCR reads; one entry per CDR3 protein. The repertoire holds roughly 550,000 distinct CDR3 sequences, approximately 20% seen once, with 2.8% in the top ten. These data were likewise used in another study, on T cells expressing NK-cell markers. From that study: Scientists made TCR beta cDNA using 5'RACE template switching with UMIs.

The sample in question was CD4+ T cells sorted from PBMCs, obtained approximately 13 days after vaccination. The receptors derive from a man in his fifties who received an inactivated influenza vaccine.

The chain links TRBV11-2 to TRBJ1-1, with no clear D. V gave up 4 bases and J gave up 0 bases, with 9 bases separating them. CDR3 length: 14 residues. Germline V lookup: CDR1 SGHAT, CDR2 FQNNGV. The CDR3 DNA reads TGTGCCAGCAGCTGGGAAACGTTGAACACTGAAGCTTTCTTT. This sequence encodes CASSWETLNTEAFF.

The sample holds a few counts of this clonotype. The chain carries TRBV29-1 and TRBJ2-1, with 13 bases aligning to TRBD2. This CDR3 has 15 amino acids. From germline, CDR1 is SQVTM and CDR2 ANQGSEA. V lost 6 bases and J lost 1; bases outside the gene matches: 3. CDR3 amino acids: CSVEGLAGSYNEQFF. The CDR3 bases are TGCAGCGTAGAGGGACTAGCGGGGTCCTACAATGAGCAGTTCTTC.

V gene TRBV9 combines with J gene TRBJ2-7, with 8 bases identical to TRBD2. CDR3 length: 16 amino acids. CDR1 and CDR2 from the germline V gene are SGDLS and YYNGEE. J gave up 2 bases and V 0 bases, and 7 bases lay outside the gene matches. CDR3 amino acids: CASSVAASGSPYEQYF. In DNA form, the CDR3 reads TGTGCCAGCAGCGTAGCTGCCAGCGGGAGTCCCTACGAGCAGTACTTC. Full variable domain (missing parts from reference TRBV9 and TRBJ2-7): DSGVTQTPKHLITATGQRVTLRCSPRSGDLSVYWYQQSLDQGLQFLIQYYNGEERAKGNILERFSAQQFPDLHSELNLSSLELGDSALYFCASSVAASGSPYEQYFGPGTRLTVT.

In this sample, this clonotype turned up many times. This chain's CDR3 is CASSPGGGYEQYF. In DNA, the CDR3 is TGTGCCAGCAGCCCAGGAGGTGGATACGAGCAGTACTTC. V gene TRBV25-1 combines with J gene TRBJ2-7, with D possibly matching TRBD2 (5 bases). V shed 6 bases and J shed 4 bases, with 13 bases lying between them. CDR3 length: 13 amino acids. Per germline, CDR1 MGHDK and CDR2 SYGVNS.

The V gene is TRBV2, the J gene TRBJ2-1; 12 nucleotides align to TRBD2. Germline CDR1 reads SNHLY; CDR2 reads FYNNEI. V gave up 6 bases and J gave up 9 bases; unmatched junction bases: 3. This CDR3 contains 13 residues. CDR3 nucleotides: TGTGCCAGCAGGGGGGGACTAGCGGGTGAGCAGTTCTTC. Amino acid sequence: CASRGGLAGEQFF.

The J gene is TRBJ2-5, the V gene TRBV6-5; perhaps TRBD2 as D (6 bases). The CDR3 length is 14 residues. Trimming removed 3 bases at V and 3 bases at J, with 11 bases between. The germline gives CDR1 MNHEY, CDR2 SVGAGI. The CDR3 DNA follows: TGTGCCAGCAGTTATGGGACTCCTGAAGAGACCCAGTACTTC. Protein: CASSYGTPEETQYF.

The V and J genes are TRBV5-1 and TRBJ2-2, with D uncertain. V lost 4 bases and J lost 7, with 8 bases in between. The germline CDR1 and CDR2 sequences are SGHRS and YFSETQ. The CDR3 spans 12 residues. CDR3 coding DNA: TGCGCCAGCAGCCCCTCATTCGGGGAGCTGTTTTTT. Translation gives CASSPSFGELFF. The whole variable domain, remainder taken from reference TRBV5-1 and TRBJ2-2, is KAGVTQTPRYLIKTRGQQVTLSCSPISGHRSVSWYQQTPGQGLQFLFEYFSETQRNKGNFPGRFSGRQFSNSRSEMNVSTLELGDSALYLCASSPSFGELFFGEGSRLTVL.

This clonotype was seen a few times. The V gene is TRBV11-1, the J gene TRBJ2-2; TRBD1 or TRBD2 may be the D gene (5 bases each). CDR1 and CDR2 from the germline V gene are SGHAT and FQDESV (reference sequence). The CDR3 runs to 18 residues. Deletions cut 8 bases from V and 4 bases from J, with 26 bases between. Written as DNA, the CDR3 is TGTGCCAGCGTCTTGAGTCCCCTCGGGACGGGTATCACCGGGGAGCTGTTTTTT. Its protein is CASVLSPLGTGITGELFF. Full variable domain (rest looked up from reference TRBV11-1 and TRBJ2-2): EAEVAQSPRYKITEKSQAVAFWCDPISGHATLYWYRQILGQGPELLVQFQDESVVDDSQLPKDRFSAERLKGVDSTLKIQPAELGDSAMYLCASVLSPLGTGITGELFFGEGSRLTVL.

The CDR3 DNA is TGTGCCAGCAGACGGGACAGGGGCTATGAGCAGTTCTTC. Its translation: CASRRDRGYEQFF. The rearrangement joins TRBV12-3 or TRBV12-4 to TRBJ2-1; TRBD1 matches at 10 bases. The CDR3 consists of 13 residues. The trim removed 6 bases at V and 8 bases at J, leaving 4 bases unmatched.

This clonotype turned up a few times. This chain uses TRBV2 with TRBJ1-6, with 7 bases that match TRBD1. V shed 11 bases and J 12 bases; nucleotides not matched to a gene: 10. Germline values: CDR1 SNHLY, CDR2 FYNNEI. The CDR3 is 12 residues long. CDR3 sequence: CASRDSLGPLHF. In DNA, the CDR3 is TGTGCCTCCCGGGACAGCCTGGGACCCCTCCACTTT.

This clonotype was counted between two and nine times. The chain combines TRBV5-1 with TRBJ2-1; 9 nucleotides align to TRBD1. The germline V gene encodes CDR1 SGHRS and CDR2 YFSETQ. The CDR3 consists of 14 residues. V trimming: 0 bases; J trimming: 6 bases; junction bases outside the gene matches: 1. CDR3 sequence reads: CASSLGQGVNEQFF. The CDR3 DNA is TGCGCCAGCAGCTTGGGACAGGGGGTCAATGAGCAGTTCTTC.

This clonotype was detected only a few times. The chain recombines TRBV12-3 or TRBV12-4 with TRBJ1-1; TRBD1 is a possible D gene (5 bases). There are 14 residues in the CDR3. V lost 8 bases to trimming and J lost 1 base, with 14 bases between them. The CDR3 region has the DNA TGTGCCAGCCTGCCCCAGGGTAGGAACACTGAAGCTTTCTTT. Amino acid sequence: CASLPQGRNTEAFF.

This clonotype was found a few times. The V and J genes are TRBV20-1 and TRBJ1-1, with TRBD1 as a possible D gene (5 bases). CDR3 size: 11 residues. With 3 bases removed from V and 11 bases from J, the gap between germline ends came to 13 bases. Germline V gene sequence: CDR1 DFQATT, CDR2 SNEGSKA (reference sequence). The CDR3 is CSASPGLEAFF. The CDR3 nucleotides read TGCAGTGCTAGCCCGGGACTTGAGGCTTTCTTT.

V usage is TRBV3-1 and J usage is TRBJ2-7; 7 bases agree with TRBD1. Germline trimming cut 0 bases from V and 2 bases from J; bases unmatched to any gene: 7. CDR3 length: 16 amino acids. Germline V CDR1 and CDR2: LGHDT, YNNKEL (reference sequence). This CDR3 reads CASSQEMTGSPYEQYF. The CDR3 DNA reads TGTGCCAGCAGCCAAGAAATGACAGGGAGTCCCTACGAGCAGTACTTC.

This clonotype has just one count. The rearrangement uses TRBV6-5 and TRBJ2-4; D remains ambiguous. This CDR3 comprises 15 residues. The V end was cut by 2 bases, the J end by 5 bases, with 13 bases between. Germline CDR1 reads MNHEY; CDR2 reads SVGAGI. CDR3 in DNA: TGTGCCAGCAGTTACGGGCCGATTCTCGAAAACATTCAGTACTTC. It yields the protein CASSYGPILENIQYF.